This T cell receptor beta chain was profiled in a study of cytomegalovirus exposure and HLA in healthy donors. Whole-study findings and limits: Later analysis placed DRB1 highest and HLA-C lowest in TCR association rates, which differed by HLA locus.

PCR involved 60 Vbeta and 13 Jbeta primers. Assay used: immunoSEQ multiplex PCR; TCRdb lists only in-frame clones, some missing. The repertoire holds 120,000 or so clones, around 68% seen once, with 4% in the top ten. The CDR3 runs to 13 residues. Germline values: CDR1 MNHEY, CDR2 SMNVEV (reference sequence). V lost 6 bases and J lost 6, with 15 bases in between. Concerning this clone itself: Its antigen is as yet unknown.

The chain has TRBV27 and TRBJ2-7, with a tentative D call TRBD1 (6 bases). The source of this sequence is a man aged 40-49 years in good health and CMV-seropositive. Sequenced input: PBMCs. This CDR3 is CASSLLRGSEQYF. The DNA of the CDR3 is TGTGCCAGCAGCCTCCTAAGGGGGAGCGAGCAGTACTTC.